The 21 T cell receptor beta chains listed next were all sequenced from one sample in a study of cytomegalovirus exposure and HLA in healthy donors. The PCR used 60 Vbeta and 13 Jbeta primers. Here immunoSEQ multiplex PCR was the method, and the copy in TCRdb shows in-frame clones only, minus some. The sample yields fewer than 150,000 clones, 77% seen once. The sample comprised PBMCs. These receptors all stem from a man aged 50 to 60 in good health and CMV-seropositive.

The chain links TRBV11-2 to TRBJ2-7; weak D call: TRBD1 (7 bases). With 5 bases removed from V and 7 bases from J, the gap between germline ends came to 15 bases. There are 13 residues in the CDR3. The germline V gene has CDR1 SGHAT and CDR2 FQNNGV. The CDR3 spells CASSAMSGGEQYF. The DNA for the CDR3 is TGTGCCAGCAGCGCGATGTCAGGGGGGGAGCAGTACTTC.

J is TRBJ1-1 and V is TRBV5-6; 7 bases are shared with TRBD1. The CDR3 runs to 16 residues. The germline V gene encodes CDR1 SGHDT and CDR2 YYEEEE. V gave up 1 base and J gave up 0 bases; unmatched junction bases: 6. The CDR3 is CASSLWGQLMNTEAFF. Here the CDR3 DNA reads TGTGCCAGCAGCTTGTGGGGACAGCTCATGAACACTGAAGCTTTCTTT.

V usage is TRBV30 and J usage is TRBJ2-7, with 11 bases fitting TRBD2. The CDR3 has 14 residues. V was pared by 2 bases and J by 7 bases, with 7 bases of the junction left unmatched. Germline CDR1 reads GTSNPN; CDR2 reads SVGIG (reference sequence). CDR3 sequence: CAWSRYSGGEEQYF. Written as DNA, the CDR3 is TGTGCCTGGAGTCGATATAGCGGGGGGGAGGAGCAGTACTTC.

This chain links TRBV5-1 with TRBJ2-3, with 13 bases aligning to TRBD2. V lost 1 base, J lost 5 bases, and 7 bases stayed unmatched. CDR1 is SGHRS and CDR2 is YFSETQ in the germline V gene. There are 17 residues in the CDR3. CDR3 amino acids: CASSLSRTSGSGDTQYF. The DNA for the CDR3 is TGCGCCAGCAGCTTGAGTAGGACTAGCGGGAGTGGAGATACGCAGTATTTT.

V and J are TRBV7-2 and TRBJ1-6; no definite D call. The V and J ends lost 5 bases and 7 bases respectively, with 6 bases between them. CDR3 size: 12 residues. Germline V gives CDR1 SGHTA, CDR2 FQGNSA. CDR3: CASSPVNSPLHF. Here the CDR3 DNA reads TGTGCCAGCAGCCCCGTAAATTCACCCCTCCACTTT.

This chain joins TRBV4-1 and TRBJ1-5; D remains unclear. Germline lookup yields CDR1 MGHRA and CDR2 YSYEKL. The CDR3 extends over 18 amino acids. Trimming cost V 0 bases and J 3 bases, with 18 bases left between them. The CDR3 bases are TGCGCCAGCAGCCAAGATCAGGTCGCGGGTCAATACAATCAGCCCCAGCATTTT. Amino acid sequence: CASSQDQVAGQYNQPQHF.

V gene TRBV21-1 combines with J gene TRBJ1-2; the DNA was not used to check the table's D call, TRBD1. TRBV21-1 constitutes a pseudogene. This CDR3 spans 15 amino acids. The CDR3 bases are TGTGCCAGCAGCATCTCCAGGGGTTTTAGTGATGGCTACACCTTC. Encoded protein: CASSISRGFSDGYTF.

This clone turned up a few times. The rearrangement uses TRBV19 and TRBJ1-2; D is perhaps TRBD1 (6 bases). The CDR3 extends over 14 amino acids. Germline lookup yields CDR1 LNHDA and CDR2 SQIVND (reference sequence). V lost 5 bases and J lost 4, with 14 bases in between. DNA for the CDR3: TGTGCCAGTAGTCCCGGGCAGGGGATCTATGGCTACACCTTC. Translated: CASSPGQGIYGYTF.

The chain recombines TRBV5-1 with TRBJ1-2; D gene ambiguous. This CDR3 has 15 residues. Per germline, CDR1 SGHRS and CDR2 YFSETQ. V lost 2 bases, J lost 8 bases, and 19 bases lay in between. The CDR3, as DNA: TGCGCCAGCAGCTTCGACTTCCCCCTCACTGGGGGCTACACCTTC. It translates to CASSFDFPLTGGYTF.

As regards this clone: Other DNA sequences in the same sample also yield this CDR3. The V gene is TRBV7-9, the J gene TRBJ2-3; 13 bases fit TRBD2. The germline V gene has CDR1 SEHNR and CDR2 FQNEAQ (reference sequence). The J segment lost 1 base and the V segment lost 5 bases, leaving 0 bases of the junction unmatched. The CDR3 has 15 amino acids. The CDR3 region is CASSTSGGGTDTQYF. CDR3 coding DNA: TGTGCCAGCAGCACTAGCGGGGGGGGCACAGATACGCAGTATTTT.

CDR3 in DNA: TGCAGCGTTGAAGGGGAGCCCCAGAGGGGCTACACCTTC. This gives the protein CSVEGEPQRGYTF. The rearrangement joins TRBV29-1 to TRBJ1-2, with D unclear. The germline V and J ends were trimmed by 1 base and 8 bases, with 14 bases remaining between them. Germline V lookup: CDR1 SQVTM, CDR2 ANQGSEA. This CDR3 region has 13 residues.

V usage is TRBV7-9 and J usage is TRBJ2-3; 13 bases agree with TRBD2. Trimming cost V 1 base and J 0 bases; bases outside gene matches: 4. The CDR3 totals 18 residues. The germline CDR1 and CDR2 sequences are SEHNR and FQNEAQ (reference sequence). The CDR3 sequence is CASSLGTSGGVSTDTQYF. The CDR3 DNA reads TGTGCCAGCAGCTTAGGGACTAGCGGGGGCGTTAGCACAGATACGCAGTATTTT.

V is TRBV29-1 and J is TRBJ2-3; 8 bases align to TRBD1. The CDR3 has 14 residues. V shed 6 bases, J shed 1 base, and the junction held 6 bases outside the gene matches. CDR1 SQVTM and CDR2 ANQGSEA come from the germline V gene. The DNA of the CDR3 is TGCAGCGTAACGGGACAGGCCGGCACAGATACGCAGTATTTT. Translating it yields CSVTGQAGTDTQYF.

The chain joins TRBV7-8 to TRBJ2-7; 8 nucleotides match TRBD1. Losses at the gene ends were 1 base for V and 5 bases for J; bases not matched to a gene: 7. Germline V gene lookup returns CDR1 SGHVS and CDR2 FQNEAQ. The CDR3 has 15 amino acids. The CDR3 here is CASSLGGQGFHEQYF. The CDR3 nucleotides read TGTGCCAGCAGCTTAGGCGGACAGGGTTTCCACGAGCAGTACTTC.

The V call is TRBV18, the J call TRBJ2-6; a weak D match, TRBD2 (5 bases). Germline CDR1 and CDR2: KGHSH and LQKENI. V lost 6 bases to trimming and J lost 0 bases, with 12 bases between them. The CDR3 covers 16 residues. The CDR3 DNA sequence: TGTGCCAGCTCGCCGCTCGACTACTCTGGGGCCAACGTCCTGACTTTC. Its translation: CASSPLDYSGANVLTF.

V usage is TRBV5-6 and J usage is TRBJ1-2; 8 bases fit TRBD1. With V trimmed by 0 bases and J by 5 bases, 6 bases remained unmatched. There are 15 residues in the CDR3. CDR1 and CDR2 from the germline V gene are SGHDT and YYEEEE. CDR3 nucleotide sequence: TGTGCCAGCAGCTTGGCCGGGACAGGACCTTATGGCTACACCTTC. The encoded protein is CASSLAGTGPYGYTF.

The chain joins TRBV2 to TRBJ2-2; 14 bases match TRBD2. The CDR3 covers 21 residues. CDR1 is SNHLY and CDR2 is FYNNEI in the germline V gene. Trimming at V came to 1 base and at J to 4 bases, leaving 14 bases not matched to a gene. CDR3 loop: CASSEVWLGLAGAGSTGELFF. Written as DNA, the CDR3 is TGTGCCAGCAGTGAAGTTTGGTTGGGACTAGCGGGGGCTGGGAGCACCGGGGAGCTGTTTTTT.

The chain uses TRBV21-1 and TRBJ2-3; the DNA was not compared with TRBD2, the D call given in the table. TRBV21-1 represents a pseudogene. This CDR3 is 16 amino acids long. The CDR3 DNA follows: TGTGCCAGCAGCAGACGACTAGCGGATAAGAAGGATACGCAGTATTTT. It specifies CASSRRLADKKDTQYF.

The chain employs TRBV9 and TRBJ1-1; D remains ambiguous. CDR1 is SGDLS and CDR2 is YYNGEE in the germline V gene. CDR3 size: 13 residues. The germline V and J ends were trimmed by 4 bases and 3 bases, with 10 bases remaining between them. CDR3 coding DNA: TGTGCCAGCAGCACGAGCGGGGACACTGAAGCTTTCTTT. It is translated as CASSTSGDTEAFF.

This sequence joins TRBV7-9 and TRBJ2-2; D might be TRBD1 (5 bases). The CDR3 runs to 16 residues. V shed 5 bases and J shed 2 bases, with 15 bases lying between them. CDR1 SEHNR and CDR2 FQNEAQ come from the germline V gene (reference sequence). DNA of the CDR3: TGTGCCAGCAGCGGACGGACACCTCGTAACACCGGGGAGCTGTTTTTT. This sequence encodes CASSGRTPRNTGELFF.

This clone occurred a few times. The genes are TRBV2 and TRBJ2-3, with 9 bases that match TRBD2. Unmatched junction bases numbered 11, after V lost 7 bases and J lost 3 bases. This CDR3 has 16 residues. Germline V gene data show CDR1 as SNHLY and CDR2 as FYNNEI. As DNA, the CDR3 is TGTGCCAGCACCCGACAGGGACTAGCTTCAACAGATACGCAGTATTTT. Amino acid sequence: CASTRQGLASTDTQYF.